One and the same sample provided the 3 T cell receptor beta chains below, sequenced in a study of vaccination and CD4 T cells after COVID-19. Which antigens these TCRs recognize remains unknown. The treatment here: roughly 11-day PBMC culture with coronavirus spike peptide pools or control peptides (ViraFEST assay). Sequenced with the Oncomine TCR Beta short-read assay was DNA taken from cultured CD4+ T cells. Each CDR3 protein gets one entry after TCRdb re-called the PCR reads with MiXCR. The sample includes roughly 13,000 distinct CDR3 sequences, less than 50% of them seen just once. Sequenced sample: cultured CD4+ T cells from blood. The receptors were sampled from a human donor with COVID-19.

The V gene is TRBV21-1, the J gene TRBJ2-3; whether TRBD1, the table's D call, matches the DNA was not checked. TRBV21-1 is described as a pseudogene. The CDR3 is 15 residues long. The CDR3 DNA is TGTGCCAGCAGCAAAGAAAGGGGGCGGGCAGATACGCAGTATTTT. Translated: CASSKERGRADTQYF.

The CDR3 region has the DNA TGCGCCAGCAGCCTAACCGTTCCGGACAGGCGGACTGACTATGGCTACACCTTC. Residues: CASSLTVPDRRTDYGYTF. This chain connects TRBV10-1 to TRBJ1-2; 7 positions match TRBD1. The CDR3 is 18 amino acids. With V trimmed by 6 bases and J by 3 bases, 19 bases remained unmatched. Germline lookup yields CDR1 WNHNN and CDR2 SYGVQD (reference sequence).

The rearrangement joins TRBV15 to TRBJ2-7; TRBD1 aligns across 8 bases. The CDR3 covers 15 residues. Germline CDR1 and CDR2: LNHNV and YYDKDF (reference sequence). V was pared by 0 bases and J by 2 bases, with 3 bases of the junction left unmatched. DNA for the CDR3: TGTGCCACCAGCAGAGATCCGACAGGGGCCTACGAGCAGTACTTC. Its translation is CATSRDPTGAYEQYF. The full variable domain, its missing parts supplied by reference TRBV15 and TRBJ2-7, is DAMVIQNPRYQVTQFGKPVTLSCSQTLNHNVMYWYQQKSSQAPKLLFHYYDKDFNNEADTPDNFQSRRPNTSFCFLDIRSPGLGDTAMYLCATSRDPTGAYEQYFGPGTRLTVT.